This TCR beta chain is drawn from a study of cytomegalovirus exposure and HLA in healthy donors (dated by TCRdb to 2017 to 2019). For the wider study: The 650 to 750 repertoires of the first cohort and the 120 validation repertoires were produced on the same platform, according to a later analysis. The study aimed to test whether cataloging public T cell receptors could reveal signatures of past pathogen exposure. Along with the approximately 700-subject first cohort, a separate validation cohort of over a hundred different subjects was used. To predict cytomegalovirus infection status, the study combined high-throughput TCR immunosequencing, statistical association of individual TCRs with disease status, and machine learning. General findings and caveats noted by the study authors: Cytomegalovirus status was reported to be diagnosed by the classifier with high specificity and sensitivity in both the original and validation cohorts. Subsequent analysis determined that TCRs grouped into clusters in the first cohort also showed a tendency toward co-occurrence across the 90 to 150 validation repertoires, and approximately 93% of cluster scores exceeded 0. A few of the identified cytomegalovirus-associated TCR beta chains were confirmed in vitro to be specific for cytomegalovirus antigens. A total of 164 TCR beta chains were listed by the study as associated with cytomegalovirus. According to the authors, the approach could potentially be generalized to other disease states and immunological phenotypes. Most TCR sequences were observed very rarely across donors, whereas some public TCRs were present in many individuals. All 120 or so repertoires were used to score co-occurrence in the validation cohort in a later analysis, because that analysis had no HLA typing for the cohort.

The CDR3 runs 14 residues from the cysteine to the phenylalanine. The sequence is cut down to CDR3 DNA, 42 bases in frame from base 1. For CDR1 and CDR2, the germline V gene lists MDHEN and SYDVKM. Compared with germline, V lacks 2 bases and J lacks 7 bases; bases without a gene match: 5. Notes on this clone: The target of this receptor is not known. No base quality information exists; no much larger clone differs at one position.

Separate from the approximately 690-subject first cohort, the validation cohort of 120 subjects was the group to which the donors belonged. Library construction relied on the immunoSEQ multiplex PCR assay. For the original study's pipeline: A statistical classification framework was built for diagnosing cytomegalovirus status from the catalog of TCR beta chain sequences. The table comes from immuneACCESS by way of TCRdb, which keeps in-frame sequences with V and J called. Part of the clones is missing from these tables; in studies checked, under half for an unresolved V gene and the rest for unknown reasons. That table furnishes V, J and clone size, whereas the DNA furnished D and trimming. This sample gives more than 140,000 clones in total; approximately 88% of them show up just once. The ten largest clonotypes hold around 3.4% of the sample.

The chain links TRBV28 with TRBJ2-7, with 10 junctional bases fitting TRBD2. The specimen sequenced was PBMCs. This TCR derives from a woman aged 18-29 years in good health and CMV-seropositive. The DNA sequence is TGTGCCAGCAGTTTACTAGCGGGAGTGAGGGAGCAGTACTTC. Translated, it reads CASSLLAGVREQYF.